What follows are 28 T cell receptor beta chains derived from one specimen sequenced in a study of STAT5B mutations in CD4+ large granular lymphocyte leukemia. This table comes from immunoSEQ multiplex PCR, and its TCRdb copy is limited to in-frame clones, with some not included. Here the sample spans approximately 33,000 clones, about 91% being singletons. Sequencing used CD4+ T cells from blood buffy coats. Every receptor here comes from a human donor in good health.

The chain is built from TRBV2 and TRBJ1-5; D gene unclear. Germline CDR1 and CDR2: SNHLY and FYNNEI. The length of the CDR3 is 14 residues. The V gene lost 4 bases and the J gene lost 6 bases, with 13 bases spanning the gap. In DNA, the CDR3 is TGTGCCAGCAGTGTTAGCCCGGGCGGTCAGCCCCAGCATTTT. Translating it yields CASSVSPGGQPQHF.

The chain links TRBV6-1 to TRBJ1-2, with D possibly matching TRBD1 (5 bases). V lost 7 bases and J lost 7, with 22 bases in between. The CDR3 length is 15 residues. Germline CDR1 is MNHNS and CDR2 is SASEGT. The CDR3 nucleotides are TGTGCCAGCACTCCCCGGGACGCCCAAACTCTTGGCTACACCTTC. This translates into CASTPRDAQTLGYTF.

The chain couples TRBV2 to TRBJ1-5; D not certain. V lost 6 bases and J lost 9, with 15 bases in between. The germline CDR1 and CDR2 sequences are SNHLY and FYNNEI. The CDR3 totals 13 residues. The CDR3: CASRQRSGVPQHF. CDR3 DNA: TGTGCCAGCAGGCAACGGTCTGGGGTGCCCCAGCATTTT.

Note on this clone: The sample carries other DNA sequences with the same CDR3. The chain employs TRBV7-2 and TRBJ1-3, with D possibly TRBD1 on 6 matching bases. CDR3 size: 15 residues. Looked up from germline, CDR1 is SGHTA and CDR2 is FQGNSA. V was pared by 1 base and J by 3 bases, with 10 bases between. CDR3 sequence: CASSLGGRGGNTIYF. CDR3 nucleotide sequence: TGTGCCAGCAGCTTAGGGGGCAGGGGTGGAAACACCATATATTTT.

CDR3 bases: TGTGCCAGCAGCTTATATCCAGGGACTGGGGCCAACGTCCTGACTTTC. Amino acids: CASSLYPGTGANVLTF. The chain links TRBV7-3 to TRBJ2-6, with D perhaps TRBD1 (5 bases). V lost 2 bases and J 2 bases, leaving 10 bases between the germline ends. The CDR3 covers 16 residues. Germline V CDR1 and CDR2: SGHTA, FQGTGA.

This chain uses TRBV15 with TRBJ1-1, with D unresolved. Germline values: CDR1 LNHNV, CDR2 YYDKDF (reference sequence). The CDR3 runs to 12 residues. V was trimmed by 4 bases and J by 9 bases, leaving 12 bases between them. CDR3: CATSKPAGKAFF. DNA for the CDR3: TGTGCCACCAGCAAACCAGCAGGTAAAGCTTTCTTT.

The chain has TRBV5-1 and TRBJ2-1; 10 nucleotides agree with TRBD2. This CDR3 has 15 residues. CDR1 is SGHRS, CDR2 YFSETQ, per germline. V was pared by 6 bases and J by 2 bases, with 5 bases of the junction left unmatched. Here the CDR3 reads CASTPLAGAYNEQFF. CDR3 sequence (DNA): TGCGCCAGCACGCCCCTAGCGGGGGCCTACAATGAGCAGTTCTTC.

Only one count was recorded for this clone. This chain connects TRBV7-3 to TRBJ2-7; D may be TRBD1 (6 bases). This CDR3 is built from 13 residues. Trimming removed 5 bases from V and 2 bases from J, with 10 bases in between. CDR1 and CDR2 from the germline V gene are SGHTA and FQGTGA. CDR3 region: CASSPRQAYEQYF. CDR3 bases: TGTGCCAGCAGCCCCCGACAGGCCTACGAGCAGTACTTC.

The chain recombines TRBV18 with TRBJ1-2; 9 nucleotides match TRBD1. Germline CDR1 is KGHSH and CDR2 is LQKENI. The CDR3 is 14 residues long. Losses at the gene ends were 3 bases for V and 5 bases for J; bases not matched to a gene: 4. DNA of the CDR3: TGTGCCAGCTCACCCTCGGACAGGGGATATGGCTACACCTTC. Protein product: CASSPSDRGYGYTF.

The CDR3: CASSSPRVHQETQYF. In DNA form, the CDR3 reads TGTGCCAGCAGCTCACCTCGGGTCCACCAAGAGACCCAGTACTTC. J is TRBJ2-5 and V is TRBV7-8; D is ambiguous. The V gene lost 4 bases and the J gene lost 0 bases, with 12 bases spanning the gap. This CDR3 has 15 amino acids. Germline V gene data show CDR1 as SGHVS and CDR2 as FQNEAQ.

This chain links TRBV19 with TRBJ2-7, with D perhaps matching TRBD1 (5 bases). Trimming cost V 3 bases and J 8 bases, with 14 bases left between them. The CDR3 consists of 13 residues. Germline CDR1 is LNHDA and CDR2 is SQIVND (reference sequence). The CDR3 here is CASSIPTVGKQYF. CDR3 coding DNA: TGTGCCAGTAGTATTCCGACAGTAGGAAAGCAGTACTTC. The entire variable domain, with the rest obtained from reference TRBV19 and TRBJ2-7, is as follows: DGGITQSPKYLFRKEGQNVTLSCEQNLNHDAMYWYRQDPGQGLRLIYYSQIVNDFQKGDIAEGYSVSREKKESFPLTVTSAQKNPTAFYLCASSIPTVGKQYFGPGTRLTVT.

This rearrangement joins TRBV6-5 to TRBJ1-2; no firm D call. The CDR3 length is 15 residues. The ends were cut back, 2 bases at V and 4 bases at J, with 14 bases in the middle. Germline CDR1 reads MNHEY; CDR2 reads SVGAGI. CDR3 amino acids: CASSYDSVGGYGYTF. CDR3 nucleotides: TGTGCCAGCAGTTACGATTCGGTAGGAGGCTATGGCTACACCTTC.

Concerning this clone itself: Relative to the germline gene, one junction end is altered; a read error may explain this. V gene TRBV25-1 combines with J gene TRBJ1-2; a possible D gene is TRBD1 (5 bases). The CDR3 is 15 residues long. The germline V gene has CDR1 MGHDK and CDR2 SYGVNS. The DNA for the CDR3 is TGTGCCGGCAGTGAACTCGGGGCAGGACATTATGGCTACACCTTC. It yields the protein CAGSELGAGHYGYTF.

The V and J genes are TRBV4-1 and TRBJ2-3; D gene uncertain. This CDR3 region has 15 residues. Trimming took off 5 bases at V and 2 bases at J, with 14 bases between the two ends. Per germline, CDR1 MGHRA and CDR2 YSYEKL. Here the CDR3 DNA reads TGCGCCAGCAGCGGCCTTCTAACCTTCACAGATACGCAGTATTTT. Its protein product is CASSGLLTFTDTQYF.

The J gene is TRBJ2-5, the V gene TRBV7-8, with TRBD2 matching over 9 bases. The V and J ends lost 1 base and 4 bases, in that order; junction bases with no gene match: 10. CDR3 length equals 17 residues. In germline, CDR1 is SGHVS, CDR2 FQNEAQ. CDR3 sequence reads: CASSLGYLAGAGETQYF. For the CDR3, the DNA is TGTGCCAGCAGCTTAGGGTACTTAGCGGGGGCCGGAGAGACCCAGTACTTC.

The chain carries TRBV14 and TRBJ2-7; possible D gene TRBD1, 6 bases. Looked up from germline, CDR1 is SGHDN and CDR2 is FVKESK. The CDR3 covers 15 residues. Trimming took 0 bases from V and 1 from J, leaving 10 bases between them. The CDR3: CASSQEDSKSYEQYF. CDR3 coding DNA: TGTGCCAGCAGCCAAGAGGACAGTAAGTCCTACGAGCAGTACTTC.

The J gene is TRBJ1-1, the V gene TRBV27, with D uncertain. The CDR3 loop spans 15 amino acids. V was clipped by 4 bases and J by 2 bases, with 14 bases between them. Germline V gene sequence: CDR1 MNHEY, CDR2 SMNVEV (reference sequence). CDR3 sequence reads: CASSSRKGINTEAFF. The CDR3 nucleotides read TGTGCCAGCAGTTCGCGGAAAGGAATTAACACTGAAGCTTTCTTT.

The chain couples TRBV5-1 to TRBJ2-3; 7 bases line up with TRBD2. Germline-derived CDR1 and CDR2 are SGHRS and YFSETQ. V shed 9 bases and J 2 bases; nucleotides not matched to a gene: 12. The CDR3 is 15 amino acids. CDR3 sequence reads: CATRAGPESTDTQYF. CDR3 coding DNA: TGCGCCACCAGAGCGGGGCCAGAATCCACAGATACGCAGTATTTT.

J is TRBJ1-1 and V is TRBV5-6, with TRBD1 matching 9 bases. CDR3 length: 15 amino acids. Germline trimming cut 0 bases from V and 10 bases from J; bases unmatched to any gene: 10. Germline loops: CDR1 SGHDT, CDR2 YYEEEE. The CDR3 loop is CASSLAGTGKLVAFF. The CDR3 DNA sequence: TGTGCCAGCAGCTTGGCTGGGACAGGGAAGTTAGTAGCTTTCTTT.

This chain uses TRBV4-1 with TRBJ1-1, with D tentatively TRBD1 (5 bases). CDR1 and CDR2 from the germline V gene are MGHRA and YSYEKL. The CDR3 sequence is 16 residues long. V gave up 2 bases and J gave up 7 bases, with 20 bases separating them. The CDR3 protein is CASSQPPPLTGLEAFF. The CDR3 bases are TGCGCCAGCAGCCAACCCCCCCCCTTGACGGGACTTGAAGCTTTCTTT.

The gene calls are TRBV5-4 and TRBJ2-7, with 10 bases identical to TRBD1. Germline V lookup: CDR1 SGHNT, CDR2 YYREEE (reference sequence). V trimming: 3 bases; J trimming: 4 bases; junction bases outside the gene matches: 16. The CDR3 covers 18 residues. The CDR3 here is CASSSSIGGTGAFYEQYF. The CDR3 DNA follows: TGTGCCAGCAGCTCCTCCATAGGAGGGACAGGGGCCTTTTACGAGCAGTACTTC.

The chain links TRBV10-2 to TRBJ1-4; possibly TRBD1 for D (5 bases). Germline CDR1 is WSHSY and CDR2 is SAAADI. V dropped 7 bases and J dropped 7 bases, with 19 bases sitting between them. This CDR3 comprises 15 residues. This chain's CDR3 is CASKLSLGAREKLFF. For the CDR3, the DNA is TGCGCCAGCAAACTGAGCCTCGGGGCCCGTGAAAAACTGTTTTTT.

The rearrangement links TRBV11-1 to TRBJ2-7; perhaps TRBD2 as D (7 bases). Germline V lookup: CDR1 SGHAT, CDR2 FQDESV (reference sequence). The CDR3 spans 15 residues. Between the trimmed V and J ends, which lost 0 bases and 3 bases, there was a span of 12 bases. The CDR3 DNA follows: TGTGCCAGCAGCTTAGCGGGGAGGGACATCTACGAGCAGTACTTC. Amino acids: CASSLAGRDIYEQYF.

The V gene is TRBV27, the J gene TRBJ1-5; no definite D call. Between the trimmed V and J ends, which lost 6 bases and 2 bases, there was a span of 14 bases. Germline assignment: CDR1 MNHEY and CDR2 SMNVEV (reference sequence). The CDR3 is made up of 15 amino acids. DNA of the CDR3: TGTGCCAGCAGAAGCCCCAGTTCCGGCAATCAGCCCCAGCATTTT. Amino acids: CASRSPSSGNQPQHF.

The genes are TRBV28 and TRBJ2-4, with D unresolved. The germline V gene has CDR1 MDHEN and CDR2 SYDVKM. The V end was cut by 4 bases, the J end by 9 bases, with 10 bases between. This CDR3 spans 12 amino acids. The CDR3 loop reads CASSSYVAIQYF. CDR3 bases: TGTGCCAGCAGTTCCTACGTAGCCATTCAGTACTTC.

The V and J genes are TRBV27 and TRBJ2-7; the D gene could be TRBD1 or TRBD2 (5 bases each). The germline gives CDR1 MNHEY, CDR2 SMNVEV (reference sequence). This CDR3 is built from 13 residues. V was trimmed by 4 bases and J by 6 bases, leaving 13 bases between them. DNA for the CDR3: TGTGCCAGCAGTTGGGACCTCGAGGCCGAGCAGTACTTC. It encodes CASSWDLEAEQYF.

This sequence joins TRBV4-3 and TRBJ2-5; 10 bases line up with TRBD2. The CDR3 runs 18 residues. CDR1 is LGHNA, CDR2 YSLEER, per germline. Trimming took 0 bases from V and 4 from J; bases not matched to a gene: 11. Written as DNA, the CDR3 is TGCGCCAGCAGCCAAGATGCGGCTAGCGGGAGACGAGCAGAGACCCAGTACTTC. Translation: CASSQDAASGRRAETQYF.

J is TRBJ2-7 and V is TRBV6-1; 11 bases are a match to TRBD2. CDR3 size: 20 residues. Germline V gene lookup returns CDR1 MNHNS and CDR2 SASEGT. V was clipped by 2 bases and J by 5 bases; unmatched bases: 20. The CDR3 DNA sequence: TGTGCCAGCAGTGAATCGGGCTTGGGATTAGCGGGAGGGCCTTCCCACGAGCAGTACTTC. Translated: CASSESGLGLAGGPSHEQYF.